The rows below give T cell receptor beta chains drawn from one sample of a study of neurological immune-mediated disorders. MiXCR, applied by TCRdb to the 5' RACE reads, yields one record per CDR3 protein. This sample yields roughly 49,000 distinct CDR3 sequences, of which less than 15% are seen a single time; 4.5% belongs to the top ten. The sample taken for sequencing was PBMCs. These receptors all come from a male donor with HTLV-1-associated myelopathy (HAM/TSP). Each CDR3 is given with its conserved first and last residue. A D gene is named only where the DNA matches it firmly. Clone size is not always given. Where it is, it says once, few, many or a class for expanded clones.

>TRBJ1-1|many|11|TRBV29-1|TRBD1
TGCAGCGTTAGTCAGGGGGCTGAAGCTTTCTTT
CSVSQGAEAFF
>TRBJ2-1|many|15|TRBV7-3|TRBD2
TGTGCCAGCAGCCCTAGGACTAGCGAGATCAATGAGCAGTTCTTC
CASSPRTSEINEQFF
>TRBJ2-5|many|13|TRBV2|.
TGTGCCAGCAGTGAGCGAGGCAGTGAGACCCAGTACTTC
CASSERGSETQYF
>TRBJ1-5|many|16|TRBV20-1|TRBD1
TGCAGTGCTAGGGGTCTAGTGGACAGGGAAAATCAGCCCCAGCATTTT
CSARGLVDRENQPQHF
>TRBJ2-1|many|19|TRBV7-2|.
TGTGCCAGCAACCGAATAGGGACAGCGGCGGGGGGCAGATTCGATGAGCAGTTCTTC
CASNRIGTAAGGRFDEQFF
>TRBJ2-7|.|17|TRBV18|TRBD1
TGTGCCAGCTCAAGCGCCGGGACAGGGTTAGCCTCCTACGAGCAGTACTTC
CASSSAGTGLASYEQYF
>TRBJ1-2|.|18|TRBV6-5|.
TGTGCCAGCAGTACCCTATCATTGGACTCCCACTTACAATATGGCTACACCTTC
CASSTLSLDSHLQYGYTF
>TRBJ1-4|.|14|TRBV19|.
TGTGCCAGTAGTGAACAGCAAACTAATGAAAAACTGTTTTTT
CASSEQQTNEKLFF
>TRBJ1-1|many|14|TRBV7-2|.
TGTGCCAGCAGCTTACAGCGAACGAACACTGAAGCTTTCTTT
CASSLQRTNTEAFF
>TRBJ2-1|many|14|TRBV10-1|TRBD2
TGCGCCAGCAGTGGGCAAGCGGGGTTGAATGAGCAGTTCTTC
CASSGQAGLNEQFF
>TRBJ2-7|many|12|TRBV7-9|TRBD2
TGTGCCTATTGGGACGGGGGGGGCGAGCAGTACTTC
CAYWDGGGEQYF
>TRBJ1-5|many|15|TRBV5-1|.
TGCGCCAGCAGCCCCGAAGGGGGGGTCGACCAGCCCCAGCATTTT
CASSPEGGVDQPQHF
>TRBJ2-7|.|10|TRBV3-1|.
TGTGCCAGCCAAACCTACGAGCAGTACTTC
CASQTYEQYF
>TRBJ2-1|.|14|TRBV7-2|.
TGTGCCAGCAGCTTACAGGGGATTGGCAATGAGCAGTTCTTC
CASSLQGIGNEQFF
>TRBJ2-7|many|15|TRBV5-1|.
TGCGCCAGCAGCCCGGATGGGACCTCCAGGTACGAGCAGTACTTC
CASSPDGTSRYEQYF
>TRBJ2-6|many|15|TRBV7-2|.
TGTGCCAGCAGCTTAGCCCCAGCTGGGGCCAACGTCCTGACTTTC
CASSLAPAGANVLTF
>TRBJ2-5|many|13|TRBV3-1|.
TGTGCCAGCAGCCAGACCTACAAAGAGACCCAGTACTTC
CASSQTYKETQYF
>TRBJ2-3|many|12|TRBV7-9|.
TGTGCCAGCAGCGAGACCGGGGATACGCAGTATTTT
CASSETGDTQYF
>TRBJ1-1|large|13|TRBV5-1|.
TGCGCCAGCAGCCAGCTCGGGATCACTGAAGCTTTCTTT
CASSQLGITEAFF
>TRBJ1-5|many|15|TRBV7-8|.
TGTGCCAGCAGCTTAGCAGACAGCTACAATCAGCCCCAGCATTTT
CASSLADSYNQPQHF